A selection of T cell receptor beta chains follows, all from one sample in a study of blood T cell repertoires in COVID-19. Clones were sequenced by immunoSEQ multiplex PCR, and TCRdb holds only the in-frame ones, with some missing. The repertoire holds approximately 48,000 clones, with approximately 85% as singletons. Sequenced material: peripheral blood. The source is a man between 60 and 70 years old with acute or convalescent COVID-19. Both conserved end residues are part of each CDR3. A D gene is named only where the DNA matches it firmly. The size of a clone is reported for some rows only, either as once, few or many, or as a class for expanded clones.

v_call: TRBV28; j_call: TRBJ1-4; d_call: TRBD1; clone_size: -; cdr3_aa: CASSSGPFGQGPEKLFF; cdr3_nt: TGTGCCAGCAGCTCCGGTCCCTTTGGACAGGGGCCCGAAAAACTGTTTTTT
v_call: TRBV6-1; j_call: TRBJ2-7; d_call: -; clone_size: once; cdr3_aa: CASSQAENSYEQYF; cdr3_nt: TGTGCCAGCAGTCAAGCGGAGAACTCCTACGAGCAGTACTTC
v_call: TRBV7-9; j_call: TRBJ1-5; d_call: TRBD1; clone_size: -; cdr3_aa: CASSLTGQGNQPQHF; cdr3_nt: TGTGCCAGCAGCTTAACGGGACAGGGGAATCAGCCCCAGCATTTT
v_call: TRBV14; j_call: TRBJ2-7; d_call: TRBD1; clone_size: -; cdr3_aa: CATTPGQGYEQYF; cdr3_nt: TGTGCCACCACACCGGGACAGGGTTACGAGCAGTACTTC
v_call: TRBV4-1; j_call: TRBJ2-3; d_call: TRBD1; clone_size: -; cdr3_aa: CASSHAGTGPSTDTQYF; cdr3_nt: TGCGCCAGCAGCCACGCCGGGACAGGTCCTAGCACAGATACGCAGTATTTT
v_call: TRBV6-5; j_call: TRBJ1-6; d_call: -; clone_size: few; cdr3_aa: CASTLSGGRSPLHF; cdr3_nt: TGTGCCAGCACTCTCTCCGGGGGGCGATCACCCCTCCACTTT
v_call: TRBV7-9; j_call: TRBJ2-3; d_call: -; clone_size: -; cdr3_aa: CASSPLDTQYF; cdr3_nt: TGTGCCAGCAGCCCGTTGGATACGCAGTATTTT
v_call: TRBV7-9; j_call: TRBJ2-7; d_call: TRBD2; clone_size: few; cdr3_aa: CASSRTSGRNHYEQYF; cdr3_nt: TGTGCCAGCAGCCGGACTAGCGGAAGGAACCACTACGAGCAGTACTTC
v_call: TRBV5-4; j_call: TRBJ2-2; d_call: -; clone_size: few; cdr3_aa: CASSLSGTGTGELFF; cdr3_nt: TGTGCCAGCAGCTTGAGCGGAACGGGCACCGGGGAGCTGTTTTTT
v_call: TRBV21-1; j_call: TRBJ2-2; d_call: -; clone_size: once; cdr3_aa: CASRGGGLPPNTGELFF; cdr3_nt: TGTGCCAGCCGTGGGGGGGGGCTACCACCGAACACCGGGGAGCTGTTTTTT
v_call: TRBV5-1; j_call: TRBJ2-1; d_call: TRBD2; clone_size: -; cdr3_aa: CASSLGLAGGWAYNEQFF; cdr3_nt: TGCGCCAGCAGCTTGGGACTAGCGGGAGGGTGGGCCTACAATGAGCAGTTCTTC
v_call: TRBV6-5; j_call: TRBJ1-1; d_call: -; clone_size: -; cdr3_aa: CASHPRRLSEAFF; cdr3_nt: TGTGCCAGCCATCCACGCAGACTCAGTGAAGCTTTCTTT
v_call: TRBV5-1; j_call: TRBJ2-1; d_call: TRBD2; clone_size: -; cdr3_aa: CASSLTGGYYNEQFF; cdr3_nt: TGCGCCAGCAGCTTGACGGGGGGTTACTACAATGAGCAGTTCTTC
v_call: TRBV5-5; j_call: TRBJ1-1; d_call: -; clone_size: -; cdr3_aa: CASSLGVVARDTEAFF; cdr3_nt: TGTGCCAGCAGCTTGGGGGTGGTCGCCCGGGACACTGAAGCTTTCTTT
v_call: TRBV28; j_call: TRBJ2-7; d_call: TRBD2; clone_size: -; cdr3_aa: CASSSPSGRSYEQYF; cdr3_nt: TGTGCCAGCAGTTCACCTAGCGGGAGAAGCTACGAGCAGTACTTC
v_call: TRBV2; j_call: TRBJ2-7; d_call: TRBD2; clone_size: -; cdr3_aa: CASSERAGGYEQYF; cdr3_nt: TGTGCCAGCAGTGAAAGGGCGGGAGGCTACGAGCAGTACTTC
v_call: TRBV3-1/TRBV3-2; j_call: TRBJ2-4; d_call: TRBD2; clone_size: -; cdr3_aa: CASSQDLAGRLQYF; cdr3_nt: TGTGCCAGCAGCCAAGATCTAGCGGGAAGGCTGCAGTACTTC
v_call: TRBV15; j_call: TRBJ2-7; d_call: -; clone_size: -; cdr3_aa: CATSGPNSREQYF; cdr3_nt: TGTGCCACCAGCGGCCCGAACTCCAGGGAGCAGTACTTC
v_call: TRBV7-3; j_call: TRBJ2-2; d_call: -; clone_size: -; cdr3_aa: CASSSGNTGELFF; cdr3_nt: TGTGCCAGCAGCAGCGGGAACACCGGGGAGCTGTTTTTT
v_call: TRBV2; j_call: TRBJ2-2; d_call: -; clone_size: -; cdr3_aa: CASRQEMTGELFF; cdr3_nt: TGTGCCAGCAGACAGGAAATGACCGGGGAGCTGTTTTTT
v_call: TRBV29-1; j_call: TRBJ1-4; d_call: -; clone_size: few; cdr3_aa: CSACGQTNEKLFF; cdr3_nt: TGCAGCGCTTGCGGACAGACTAATGAAAAACTGTTTTTT
v_call: TRBV6-5; j_call: TRBJ2-3; d_call: TRBD2; clone_size: -; cdr3_aa: CASAGTSPTDTQYF; cdr3_nt: TGTGCCAGCGCCGGGACTAGCCCCACAGATACGCAGTATTTT
v_call: TRBV6-1; j_call: TRBJ2-1; d_call: TRBD2; clone_size: -; cdr3_aa: CASSEGTSGRNEQFF; cdr3_nt: TGTGCCAGCAGTGAGGGGACTAGCGGGAGAAATGAGCAGTTCTTC
v_call: TRBV2; j_call: TRBJ1-6; d_call: TRBD1; clone_size: few; cdr3_aa: CASTEGAGVNSPLHF; cdr3_nt: TGTGCCAGCACCGAGGGGGCAGGGGTGAATTCACCCCTCCACTTT
v_call: TRBV10-3; j_call: TRBJ2-7; d_call: TRBD1; clone_size: -; cdr3_aa: CAISKTGTGYYEQYF; cdr3_nt: TGTGCCATCAGTAAAACAGGGACAGGGTACTACGAGCAGTACTTC
v_call: TRBV5-1; j_call: TRBJ1-1; d_call: -; clone_size: -; cdr3_aa: CASSYLQGVTEAFF; cdr3_nt: TGCGCCAGCAGCTACCTACAGGGTGTCACTGAAGCTTTCTTT
v_call: TRBV4-2; j_call: TRBJ1-3; d_call: -; clone_size: -; cdr3_aa: CASSRRRAGSGNTIYF; cdr3_nt: TGTGCCAGCAGCCGGCGGCGGGCAGGCTCTGGAAACACCATATATTTT
v_call: TRBV7-2; j_call: TRBJ2-2; d_call: TRBD2; clone_size: once; cdr3_aa: CASSLGGDNTGELFF; cdr3_nt: TGTGCCAGCAGCTTGGGGGGGGATAACACCGGGGAGCTGTTTTTT
v_call: TRBV7-8; j_call: TRBJ2-1; d_call: TRBD2; clone_size: -; cdr3_aa: CASSLESGSDEQFF; cdr3_nt: TGTGCCAGCAGCTTAGAAAGCGGGAGTGATGAGCAGTTCTTC
v_call: TRBV4-2; j_call: TRBJ2-1; d_call: TRBD2; clone_size: -; cdr3_aa: CASSRPGTSPNEQFF; cdr3_nt: TGTGCCAGCAGCCGACCCGGGACTAGCCCCAATGAGCAGTTCTTC
v_call: TRBV28; j_call: TRBJ2-7; d_call: TRBD1; clone_size: -; cdr3_aa: CASSPGQGGNEQYF; cdr3_nt: TGTGCCAGCAGTCCGGGACAGGGTGGCAACGAGCAGTACTTC
v_call: TRBV28; j_call: TRBJ1-4; d_call: -; clone_size: -; cdr3_aa: CASSSRRGIEKLFF; cdr3_nt: TGTGCCAGCAGTTCTCGCCGGGGAATTGAAAAACTGTTTTTT
v_call: TRBV27; j_call: TRBJ1-5; d_call: TRBD1; clone_size: -; cdr3_aa: CASSFAGTGGHQPQHF; cdr3_nt: TGTGCCAGCAGTTTCGCCGGGACAGGGGGACATCAGCCCCAGCATTTT
v_call: TRBV25-1; j_call: TRBJ2-1; d_call: TRBD2; clone_size: few; cdr3_aa: CASSDGAGGSYNEQFF; cdr3_nt: TGTGCCAGCAGTGATGGAGCGGGAGGCTCCTACAATGAGCAGTTCTTC
v_call: TRBV7-3; j_call: TRBJ1-1; d_call: -; clone_size: -; cdr3_aa: CASSLQENTEAFF; cdr3_nt: TGTGCCAGCAGCTTACAGGAGAACACTGAAGCTTTCTTT
v_call: TRBV2; j_call: TRBJ1-4; d_call: -; clone_size: -; cdr3_aa: CASRDSLNEKLFF; cdr3_nt: TGTGCCAGCAGGGACAGCCTTAATGAAAAACTGTTTTTT
v_call: TRBV6-1; j_call: TRBJ2-7; d_call: TRBD2; clone_size: -; cdr3_aa: CASSESGWSGGYEQYF; cdr3_nt: TGTGCCAGCAGTGAATCTGGCTGGAGCGGGGGCTACGAGCAGTACTTC
v_call: TRBV5-1; j_call: TRBJ2-7; d_call: TRBD1; clone_size: -; cdr3_aa: CASSLGDREVAEQYF; cdr3_nt: TGCGCCAGCAGCTTGGGGGACAGGGAGGTTGCCGAGCAGTACTTC
v_call: TRBV6-5; j_call: TRBJ1-2; d_call: TRBD1; clone_size: -; cdr3_aa: CASRGDRASNYGYTF; cdr3_nt: TGTGCCAGCAGGGGGGACAGGGCGAGTAACTATGGCTACACCTTC